This T cell receptor beta chain is drawn from a study of a mutant IDH1 vaccine in newly diagnosed glioma. Study information: Patients arrived already treated with radiotherapy, temozolomide, or both, most having had both.

Per the germline V gene, CDR1 is SGDLS and CDR2 is YYNGEE. V lost 3 bases to trimming and J lost 5 bases, with 11 bases between them. This CDR3 comprises 14 residues. Sequenced by immunoSEQ multiplex PCR; TCRdb stores in-frame clones only, minus some. The repertoire holds around 76,000 clones, approximately 85% seen once, with 0.7% to 0.95% in the top ten. Time point meaning: week 23, last vaccination. The study gave 300 ug of mutant IDH1 20-mer peptide per vaccine dose, with topical imiquimod. About this clone: Its antigen is currently unknown.

The TCR was taken from a woman aged 45-60 years with glioma. The chain employs TRBV9 and TRBJ1-4; no reliable D call. Sequenced here: PBMCs, sampled from a glioma patient whose treatment included an IDH1 peptide vaccine. The CDR3 protein is CASSAELRNEKLFF. CDR3 nucleotides: TGTGCCAGCAGCGCTGAGCTGAGAAATGAAAAACTGTTTTTT.